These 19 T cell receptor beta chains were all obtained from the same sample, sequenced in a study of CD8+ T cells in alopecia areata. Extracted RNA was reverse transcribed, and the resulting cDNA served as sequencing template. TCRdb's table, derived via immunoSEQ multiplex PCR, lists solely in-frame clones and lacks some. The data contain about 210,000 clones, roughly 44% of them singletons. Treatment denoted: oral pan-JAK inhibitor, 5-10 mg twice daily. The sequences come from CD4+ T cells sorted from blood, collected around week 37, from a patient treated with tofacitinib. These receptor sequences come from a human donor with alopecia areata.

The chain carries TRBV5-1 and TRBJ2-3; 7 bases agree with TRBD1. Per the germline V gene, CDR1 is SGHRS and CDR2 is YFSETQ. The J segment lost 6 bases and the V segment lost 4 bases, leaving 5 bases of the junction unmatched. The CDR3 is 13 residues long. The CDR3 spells CASSPGQRDTQYF. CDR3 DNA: TGCGCCAGCAGCCCGGGACAGCGGGATACGCAGTATTTT.

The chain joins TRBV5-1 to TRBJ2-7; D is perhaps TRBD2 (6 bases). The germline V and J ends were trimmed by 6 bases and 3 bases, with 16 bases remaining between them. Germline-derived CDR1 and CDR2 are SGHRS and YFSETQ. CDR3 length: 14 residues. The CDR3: CASTPRGGFYEQYF. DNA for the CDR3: TGCGCCAGCACCCCCCGGGGAGGATTCTACGAGCAGTACTTC.

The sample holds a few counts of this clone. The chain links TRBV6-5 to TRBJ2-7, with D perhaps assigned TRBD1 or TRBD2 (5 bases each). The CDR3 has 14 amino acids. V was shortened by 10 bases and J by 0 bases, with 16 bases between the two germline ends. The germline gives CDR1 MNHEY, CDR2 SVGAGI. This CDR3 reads CATSRDPSSYEQYF. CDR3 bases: TGTGCCACTTCTCGGGACCCAAGCTCCTACGAGCAGTACTTC.

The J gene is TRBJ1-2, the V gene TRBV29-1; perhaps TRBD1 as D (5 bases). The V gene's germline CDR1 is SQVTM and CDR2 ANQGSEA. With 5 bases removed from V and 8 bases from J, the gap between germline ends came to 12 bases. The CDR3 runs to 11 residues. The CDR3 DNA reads TGCAGCGTTCCCAGGGCCCCGGGCTACACCTTC. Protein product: CSVPRAPGYTF. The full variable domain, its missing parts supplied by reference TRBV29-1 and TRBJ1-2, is SAVISQKPSRDICQRGTSLTIQCQVDSQVTMMFWYRQQPGQSLTLIATANQGSEATYESGFVIDKFPISRPNLTFSTLTVSNMSPEDSSIYLCSVPRAPGYTFGSGTRLTVV.

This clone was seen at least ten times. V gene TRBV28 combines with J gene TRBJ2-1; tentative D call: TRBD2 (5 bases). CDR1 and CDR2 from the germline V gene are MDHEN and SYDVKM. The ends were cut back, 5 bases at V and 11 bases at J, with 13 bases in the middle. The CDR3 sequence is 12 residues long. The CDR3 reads CASSPRTGKQFF. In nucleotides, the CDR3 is TGTGCCAGCAGTCCAAGGACTGGCAAGCAGTTCTTC. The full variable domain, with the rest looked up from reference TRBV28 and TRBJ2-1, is DVKVTQSSRYLVKRTGEKVFLECVQDMDHENMFWYRQDPGLGLRLIYFSYDVKMKEKGDIPEGYSVSREKKERFSLILESASTNQTSMYLCASSPRTGKQFFGPGTRLTVL.

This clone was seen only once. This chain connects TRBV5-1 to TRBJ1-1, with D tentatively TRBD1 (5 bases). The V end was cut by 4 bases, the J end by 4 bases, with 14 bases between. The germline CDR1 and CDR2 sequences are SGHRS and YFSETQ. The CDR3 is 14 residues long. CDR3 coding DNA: TGCGCCAGCAGCCTTGGCGGGGCAAGCACTGAAGCTTTCTTT. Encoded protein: CASSLGGASTEAFF.

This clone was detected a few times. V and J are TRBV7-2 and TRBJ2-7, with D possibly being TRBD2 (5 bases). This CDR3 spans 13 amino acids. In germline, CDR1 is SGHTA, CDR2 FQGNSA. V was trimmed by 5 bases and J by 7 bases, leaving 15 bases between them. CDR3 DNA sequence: TGTGCCAGCAGCCGGACGGGGTGGGGAGAGCAGTACTTC. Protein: CASSRTGWGEQYF.

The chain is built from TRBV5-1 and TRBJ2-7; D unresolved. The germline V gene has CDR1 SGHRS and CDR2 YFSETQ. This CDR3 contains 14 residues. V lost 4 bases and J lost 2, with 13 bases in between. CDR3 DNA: TGCGCCAGCAGCCAAATAGGTGTAACCTACGAGCAGTACTTC. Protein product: CASSQIGVTYEQYF.

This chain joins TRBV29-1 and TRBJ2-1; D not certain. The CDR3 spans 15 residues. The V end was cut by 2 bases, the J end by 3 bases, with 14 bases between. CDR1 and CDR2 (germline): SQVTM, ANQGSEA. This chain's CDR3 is CSVERTPTDYNEQFF. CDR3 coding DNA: TGCAGCGTTGAAAGGACCCCTACCGACTACAATGAGCAGTTCTTC.

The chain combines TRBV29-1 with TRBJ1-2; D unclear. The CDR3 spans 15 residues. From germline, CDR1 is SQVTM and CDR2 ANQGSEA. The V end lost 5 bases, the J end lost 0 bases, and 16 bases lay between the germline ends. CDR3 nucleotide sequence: TGCAGCGTTTTCTTATGGCGGGATCCTAACTATGGCTACACCTTC. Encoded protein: CSVFLWRDPNYGYTF.

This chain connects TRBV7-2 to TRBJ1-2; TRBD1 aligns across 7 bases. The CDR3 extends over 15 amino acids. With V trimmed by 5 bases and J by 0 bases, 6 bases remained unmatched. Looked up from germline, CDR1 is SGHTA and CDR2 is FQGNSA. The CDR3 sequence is CASSTRQGPNYGYTF. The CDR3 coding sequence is TGTGCCAGCAGCACACGACAGGGTCCTAACTATGGCTACACCTTC.

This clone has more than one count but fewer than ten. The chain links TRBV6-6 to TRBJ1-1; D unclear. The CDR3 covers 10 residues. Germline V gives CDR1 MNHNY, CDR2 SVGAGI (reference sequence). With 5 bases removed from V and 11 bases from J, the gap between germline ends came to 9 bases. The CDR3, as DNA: TGTGCCAGCAGTGGTCTTAGTGCTTTCTTT. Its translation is CASSGLSAFF.

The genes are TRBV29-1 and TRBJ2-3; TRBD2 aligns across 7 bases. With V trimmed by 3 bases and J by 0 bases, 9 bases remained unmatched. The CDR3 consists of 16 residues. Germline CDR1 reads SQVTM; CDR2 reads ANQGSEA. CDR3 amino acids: CSVDNAASGSTDTQYF. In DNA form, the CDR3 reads TGCAGCGTTGACAATGCCGCTAGCGGTAGCACAGATACGCAGTATTTT.

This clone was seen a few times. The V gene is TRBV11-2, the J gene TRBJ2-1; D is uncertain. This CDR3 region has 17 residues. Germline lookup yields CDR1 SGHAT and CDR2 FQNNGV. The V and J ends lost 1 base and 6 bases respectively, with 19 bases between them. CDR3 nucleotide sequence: TGTGCCAGCAGCTTAGTTTCCGGTAATCAGCCCCCCAATGAGCAGTTCTTC. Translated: CASSLVSGNQPPNEQFF.

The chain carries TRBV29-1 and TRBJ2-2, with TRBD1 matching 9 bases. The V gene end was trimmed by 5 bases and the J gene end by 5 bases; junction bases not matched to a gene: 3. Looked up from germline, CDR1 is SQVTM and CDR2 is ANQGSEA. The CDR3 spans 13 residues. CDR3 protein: CSVSTGGTGELFF. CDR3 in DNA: TGCAGCGTTTCGACAGGGGGTACCGGGGAGCTGTTTTTT.

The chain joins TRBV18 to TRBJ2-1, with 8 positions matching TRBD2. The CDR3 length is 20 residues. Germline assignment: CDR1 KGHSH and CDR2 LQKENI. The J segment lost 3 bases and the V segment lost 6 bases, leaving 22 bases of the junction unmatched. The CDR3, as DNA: TGTGCCAGCTCCCCCATCTCGGGTCAGTTGGGACTAGTTAACTACAATGAGCAGTTCTTC. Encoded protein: CASSPISGQLGLVNYNEQFF.

The DNA for the CDR3 is TGTGCCAGCAGCTCACAGGCGGGGGTCGGTCAGCCCCAGCATTTT. Protein sequence: CASSSQAGVGQPQHF. The chain joins TRBV2 to TRBJ1-5, with a tentative D call TRBD1 (5 bases). Germline CDR1 SNHLY, CDR2 FYNNEI. Trimming took 6 bases from V and 6 from J, leaving 18 bases between them. CDR3 length: 15 residues. Full variable domain (outside the CDR3, taken from reference TRBV2 and TRBJ1-5): EPEVTQTPSHQVTQMGQEVILRCVPISNHLYFYWYRQILGQKVEFLVSFYNNEISEKSEIFDDQFSVERPDGSNFTLKIRSTKLEDSAMYFCASSSQAGVGQPQHFGDGTRLSIL.

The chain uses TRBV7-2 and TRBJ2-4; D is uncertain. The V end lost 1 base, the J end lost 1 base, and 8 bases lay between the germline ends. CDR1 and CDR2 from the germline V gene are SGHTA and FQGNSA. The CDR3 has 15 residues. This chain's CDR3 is CASSLVTVAKNIQYF. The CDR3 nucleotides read TGTGCCAGCAGCTTAGTCACGGTGGCCAAAAACATTCAGTACTTC. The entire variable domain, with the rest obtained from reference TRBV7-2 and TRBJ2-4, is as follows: GAGVSQSPSNKVTEKGKDVELRCDPISGHTALYWYRQSLGQGLEFLIYFQGNSAPDKSGLPSDRFSAERTGGSVSTLTIQRTQQEDSAVYLCASSLVTVAKNIQYFGAGTRLSVL.

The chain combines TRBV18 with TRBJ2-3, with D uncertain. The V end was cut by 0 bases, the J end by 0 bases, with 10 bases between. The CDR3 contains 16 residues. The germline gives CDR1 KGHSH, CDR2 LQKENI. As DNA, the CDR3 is TGTGCCAGCTCACCACCCTACGGTTCTAGCACAGATACGCAGTATTTT. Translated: CASSPPYGSSTDTQYF. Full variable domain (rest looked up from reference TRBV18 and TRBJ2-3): NAGVMQNPRHLVRRRGQEARLRCSPMKGHSHVYWYRQLPEEGLKFMVYLQKENIIDESGMPKERFSAEFPKEGPSILRIQQVVRGDSAAYFCASSPPYGSSTDTQYFGPGTRLTVL.